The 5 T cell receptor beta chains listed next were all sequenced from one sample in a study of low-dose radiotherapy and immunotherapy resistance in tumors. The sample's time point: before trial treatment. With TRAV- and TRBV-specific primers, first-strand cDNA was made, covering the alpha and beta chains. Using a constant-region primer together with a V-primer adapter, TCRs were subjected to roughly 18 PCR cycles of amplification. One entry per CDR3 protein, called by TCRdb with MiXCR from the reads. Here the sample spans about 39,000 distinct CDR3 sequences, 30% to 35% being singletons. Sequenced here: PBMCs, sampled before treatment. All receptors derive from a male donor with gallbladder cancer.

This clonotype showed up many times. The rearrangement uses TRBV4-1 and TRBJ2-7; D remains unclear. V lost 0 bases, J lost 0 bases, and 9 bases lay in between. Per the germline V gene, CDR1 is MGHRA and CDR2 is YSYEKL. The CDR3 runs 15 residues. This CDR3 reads CASSQERAASYEQYF. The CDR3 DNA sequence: TGCGCCAGCAGCCAAGAACGGGCCGCCTCCTACGAGCAGTACTTC.

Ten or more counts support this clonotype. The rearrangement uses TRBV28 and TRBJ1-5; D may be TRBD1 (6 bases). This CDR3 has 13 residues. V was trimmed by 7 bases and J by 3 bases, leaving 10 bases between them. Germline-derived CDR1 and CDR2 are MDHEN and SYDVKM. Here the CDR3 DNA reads TGTGCCAGCAAATGGACAGCCAATCAGCCCCAGCATTTT. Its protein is CASKWTANQPQHF.

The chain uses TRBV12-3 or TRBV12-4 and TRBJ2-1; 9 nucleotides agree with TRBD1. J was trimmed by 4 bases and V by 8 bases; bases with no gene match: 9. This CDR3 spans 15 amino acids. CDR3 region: CASRETGGEYNEQFF. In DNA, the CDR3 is TGTGCCAGCCGCGAGACAGGGGGAGAATACAATGAGCAGTTCTTC.

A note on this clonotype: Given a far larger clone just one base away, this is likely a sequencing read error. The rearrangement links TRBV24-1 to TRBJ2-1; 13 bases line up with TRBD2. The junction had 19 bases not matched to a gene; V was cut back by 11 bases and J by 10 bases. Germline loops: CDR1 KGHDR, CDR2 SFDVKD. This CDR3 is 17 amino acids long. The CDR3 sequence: CASKMVGLAGDTYEQFF. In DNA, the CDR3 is TGTGCCAGCAAGATGGTCGGACTAGCGGGAGACACCTACGAGCAGTTCTTC.

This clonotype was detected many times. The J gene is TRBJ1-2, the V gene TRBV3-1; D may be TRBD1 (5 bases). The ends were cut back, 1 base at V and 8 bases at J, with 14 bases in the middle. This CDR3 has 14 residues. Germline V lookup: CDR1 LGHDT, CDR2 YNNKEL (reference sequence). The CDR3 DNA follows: TGTGCCAGCAGCCAAGGTGGGACCGTCCACGGCTACACCTTC. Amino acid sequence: CASSQGGTVHGYTF.